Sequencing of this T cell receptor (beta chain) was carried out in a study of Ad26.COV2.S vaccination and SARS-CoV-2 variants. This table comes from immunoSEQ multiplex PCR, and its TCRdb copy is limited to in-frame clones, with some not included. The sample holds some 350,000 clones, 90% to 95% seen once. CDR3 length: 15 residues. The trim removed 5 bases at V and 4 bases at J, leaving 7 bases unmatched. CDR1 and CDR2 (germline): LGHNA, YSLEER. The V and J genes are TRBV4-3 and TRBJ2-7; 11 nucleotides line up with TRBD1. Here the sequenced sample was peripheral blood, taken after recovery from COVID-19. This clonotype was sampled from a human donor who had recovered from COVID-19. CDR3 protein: CASSLGTGGSYEQYF. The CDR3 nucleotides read TGCGCCAGCAGCTTAGGGACAGGGGGGTCATACGAGCAGTACTTC.